This T cell receptor (beta chain) was found in a study of beta chain features in type 1 diabetes (dated by TCRdb to the late 2010s). About the investigation overall: Mean age, gender distribution, total cell number and subset yield were not different between patients and healthy donors. A total of about 100,000,000 sorted cells were examined across all samples, and RNA yield correlated strongly with the number of cells per subset. The study compared TCRB repertoires of sorted circulating CD4+ T cell subsets between recently diagnosed type 1 diabetes patients and matched healthy donors. Whereas all 30 or so donors provided naive and central memory subsets, regulatory and stem cell-like memory subsets were isolated from just 8 patients and about 8 healthy donors. Here is what the overall study found, with its caveats: In all four CD4+ subsets, TCRB CDR3 length was moderately but significantly shorter in type 1 diabetes patients. Shorter templates might be favored by PCR, yet because patient and control samples were amplified and corrected together, any such skew would affect both groups equally. Sequencing cDNA rather than genomic DNA could over-represent highly expressing activated cells, although activation and CD3 levels did not differ between groups. Naive, central memory and regulatory TCRB repertoires appeared to be more alike among patients than among healthy donors. HLA sub-analyses involved small numbers of individuals, so any influence of HLA type on TCRB rearrangement remained unresolved. At VDJ recombination sites, type 1 diabetes patients had fewer insertions and more deleted nucleotides, which implies abnormalities in thymic rearrangement.

Trimming takes 5 bases from V and 11 bases from J, and the germline ends sit 16 bases apart. The CDR3, from cysteine to phenylalanine, totals 14 residues. The only DNA kept is the CDR3, 42 bases in frame from the first base. From a lookup of the germline V gene, CDR1 and CDR2 are MNHEY and SVGAGI. Each donor gave one peripheral blood draw, about 110 mL on average, collected into heparinised tubes. A BD FACSAria II was used to sort naive, central memory, regulatory and stem cell-like memory CD4+ T cells with a panel that included CD45RO, CCR7, CD25, CD127, CD95 and CD27. Every sorted population had a purity above 98%. PBMCs were isolated right away by Lymphoprep density gradient centrifugation and were stained directly, without culture. So that batch effects would be minimized, each experiment stained and sorted samples in pairs, pairing one healthy donor with one patient. The High Capacity cDNA Reverse Transcription Kit was used to reverse transcribe all of the isolated RNA, meaning that expressed TCRB transcripts were what got sequenced. Deep immunoSEQ sequencing was applied to naive, central memory and regulatory T cell samples, giving an average of about 3.8 million total reads per sample. Sorted cells were lysed in RLT buffer and RNA was extracted with DNase-treated RNeasy Micro or Mini kits, depending on cell number. To prevent cross-contamination, every cell subset was processed on its own, while patient and healthy donor samples were processed together. Using the immunoSEQ multiplex PCR, TCRB sequences were amplified from cDNA into 87-bp fragments spanning the CDR3 region. Amplicons were sequenced on the Illumina HiSeq platform. The original pipeline was this. Synthetic template baselines were used to correct PCR bias computationally, reads within Hamming distance 2 were collapsed, and singletons that could not be merged were discarded. Reads were aligned against IMGT so that V, D and J genes, CDR3 length and insertions or deletions at six rearrangement sites could be assigned. Within each subset, clonotype counts were normalized to sorted cell number, and only after that were true diversity and Gini coefficients computed with the tcR R package. Repertoire sharing was quantified using the overlap coefficient calculated on TCRB nucleotide sequences. Out-of-frame TCRB sequences from naive cells were analyzed to stand in for the pre-selection repertoire. What TCRdb holds here is the immuneACCESS table cut down to in-frame rearrangements. Part of the clones is not present; checked against another copy, under half of the missing clones reflect an unresolved V gene, and the others are unexplained. The D gene and trimming were derived from the DNA, and the V and J assignments and clone size from that table. This sample comprises under 400,000 clones, 10% to 15% of them detected only once. Approximately 0.011% of the sample belongs to the ten largest clones.

In the case of this clone: What antigen it recognizes has not been identified. Base qualities are not at hand, and no much larger clone is one base apart.

Here the chain combines TRBV6-5 and TRBJ1-6; the D gene cannot be resolved reliably. The sample comprised naive CD4+ T cells from blood. What this sample's cell subset or site label stands for: true naive CD4+ T cells. The sequence derives from a woman between 18 and 29 years old with type 1 diabetes. The sequenced DNA: TGTGCCAGCAGTACCCCCCCGAGAGGTACACCCCTCCACTTT. This gives the protein CASSTPPRGTPLHF.